This TCR beta chain was captured by sequencing in a study of T cells after yellow fever vaccination. The germline V gene encodes CDR1 SGHNT and CDR2 YYREEE (reference sequence). V lost 4 bases and J lost 10, with 12 bases in between. CDR3 length equals 12 residues. TCRdb passed the 5' RACE reads through MiXCR, listing each CDR3 protein once. The table lists 510,000 or so distinct CDR3 sequences, about a fifth of them singletons, with around 15% in the top ten. The rearrangement uses TRBV5-4 and TRBJ2-1, with TRBD1 as a possible D gene (6 bases). Sequencing used PBMCs, obtained 15 days after the yellow fever booster vaccination. The sequence was obtained from a man aged 30-40 years who received the YFV17D yellow fever vaccine. The CDR3 DNA is TGTGCCAGCAGCAACACTAGGGGGGAGCAGTTCTTC. It codes for CASSNTRGEQFF.